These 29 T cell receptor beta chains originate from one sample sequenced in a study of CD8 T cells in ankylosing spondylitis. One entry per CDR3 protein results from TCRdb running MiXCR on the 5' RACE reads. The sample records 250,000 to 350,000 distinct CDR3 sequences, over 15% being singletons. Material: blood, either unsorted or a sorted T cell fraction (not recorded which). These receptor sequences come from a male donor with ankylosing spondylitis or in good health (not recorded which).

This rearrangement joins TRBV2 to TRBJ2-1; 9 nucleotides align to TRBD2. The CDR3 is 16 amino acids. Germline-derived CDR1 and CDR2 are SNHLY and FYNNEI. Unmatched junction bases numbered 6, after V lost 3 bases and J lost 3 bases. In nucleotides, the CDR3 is TGTGCCAGCAGTGAGGTAGCGGGAGTCCTCTACAATGAGCAGTTCTTC. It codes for CASSEVAGVLYNEQFF.

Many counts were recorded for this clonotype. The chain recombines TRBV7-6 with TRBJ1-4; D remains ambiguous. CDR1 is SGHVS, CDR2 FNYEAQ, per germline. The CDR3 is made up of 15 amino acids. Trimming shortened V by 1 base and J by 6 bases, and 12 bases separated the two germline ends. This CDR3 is CASSLEASPDEKLFF. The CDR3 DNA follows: TGTGCCAGCAGCTTAGAAGCCTCCCCGGATGAAAAACTGTTTTTT.

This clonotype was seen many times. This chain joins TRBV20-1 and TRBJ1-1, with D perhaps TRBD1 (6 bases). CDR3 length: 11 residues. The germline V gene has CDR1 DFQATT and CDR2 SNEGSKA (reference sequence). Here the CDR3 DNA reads TGCAGGGGCGGGGGCCAGGGAGAAGCTTTCTTT. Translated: CRGGGQGEAFF.

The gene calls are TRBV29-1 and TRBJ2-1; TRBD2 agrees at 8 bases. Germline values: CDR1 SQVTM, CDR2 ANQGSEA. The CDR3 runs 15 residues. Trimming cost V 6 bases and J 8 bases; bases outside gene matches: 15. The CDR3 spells CSVGVTGTRNDEQFF. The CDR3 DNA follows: TGCAGCGTCGGAGTTACCGGGACTAGAAACGATGAGCAGTTCTTC.

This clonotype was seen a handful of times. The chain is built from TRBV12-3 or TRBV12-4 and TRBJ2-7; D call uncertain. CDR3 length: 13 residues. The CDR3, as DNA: TGTGCCAGCGGTCAACCGGGCTTACCCTCCCTGGACGTC. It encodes CASGQPGLPSLDV.

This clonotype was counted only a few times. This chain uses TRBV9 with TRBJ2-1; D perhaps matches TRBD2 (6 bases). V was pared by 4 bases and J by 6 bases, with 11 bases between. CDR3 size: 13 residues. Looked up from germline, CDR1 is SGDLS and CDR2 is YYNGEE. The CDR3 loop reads CASSYSGSNEQFF. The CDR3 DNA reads TGTGCCAGCAGCTACAGCGGGTCCAATGAGCAGTTCTTC.

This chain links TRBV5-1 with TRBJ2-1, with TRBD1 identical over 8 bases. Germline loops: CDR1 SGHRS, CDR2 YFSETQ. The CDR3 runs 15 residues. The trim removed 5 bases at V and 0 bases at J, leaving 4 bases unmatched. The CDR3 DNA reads TGCGCCAGCAGATCCGGGACAGGCTCCTACAATGAGCAGTTCTTC. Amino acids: CASRSGTGSYNEQFF.

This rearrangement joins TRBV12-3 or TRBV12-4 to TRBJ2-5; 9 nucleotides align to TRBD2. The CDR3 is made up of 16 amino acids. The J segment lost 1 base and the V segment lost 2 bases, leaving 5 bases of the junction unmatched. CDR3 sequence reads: CASSLFTSGPQETQYF. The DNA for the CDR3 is TGTGCCAGCAGTTTATTTACTAGCGGGCCCCAAGAGACCCAGTACTTC.

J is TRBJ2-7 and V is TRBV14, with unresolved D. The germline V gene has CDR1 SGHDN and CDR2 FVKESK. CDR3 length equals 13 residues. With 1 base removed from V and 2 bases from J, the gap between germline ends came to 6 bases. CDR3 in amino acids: CASSQGPAYEQYV. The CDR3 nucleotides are TGTGCCAGCAGCCAAGGCCCAGCCTACGAGCAGTACGTC.

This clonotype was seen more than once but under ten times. The CDR3 nucleotides read TGTGCCAGCAGTTTTCCGGGGCGCCAAGAGACCCAGTACTTC. This codes for CASSFPGRQETQYF. The chain employs TRBV12-3 or TRBV12-4 and TRBJ2-5; D tentatively reads TRBD1 or TRBD2 (5 bases each). The CDR3 extends over 14 amino acids. V was cut by 3 bases and J by 1 base, with 9 bases left in between.

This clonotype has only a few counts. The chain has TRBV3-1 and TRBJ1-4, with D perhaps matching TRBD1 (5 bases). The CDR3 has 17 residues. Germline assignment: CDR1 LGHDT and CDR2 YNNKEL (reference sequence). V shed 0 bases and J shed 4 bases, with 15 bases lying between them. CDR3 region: CASSQEGMAGINEKLFF. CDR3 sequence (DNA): TGTGCCAGCAGCCAAGAAGGGATGGCAGGGATTAATGAAAAACTGTTTTTT.

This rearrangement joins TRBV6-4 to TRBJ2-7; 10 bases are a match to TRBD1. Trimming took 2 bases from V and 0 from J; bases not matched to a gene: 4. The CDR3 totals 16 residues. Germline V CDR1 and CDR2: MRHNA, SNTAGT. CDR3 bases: TGTGCCAGCAGTGACCCCGGGACAGGGGACTCCTACGAGCAGTACGTC. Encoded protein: CASSDPGTGDSYEQYV.

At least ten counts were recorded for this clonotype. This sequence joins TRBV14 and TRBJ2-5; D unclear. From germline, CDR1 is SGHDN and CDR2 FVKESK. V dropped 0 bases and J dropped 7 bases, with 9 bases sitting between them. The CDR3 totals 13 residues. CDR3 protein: CASSQDRLGTQYF. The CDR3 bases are TGTGCCAGCAGCCAAGACCGACTCGGGACCCAGTACTTC.

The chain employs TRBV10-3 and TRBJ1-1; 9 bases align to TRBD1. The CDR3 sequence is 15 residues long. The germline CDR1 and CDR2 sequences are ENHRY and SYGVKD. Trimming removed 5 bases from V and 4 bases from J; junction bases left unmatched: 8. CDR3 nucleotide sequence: TGTGCCATCAGTCGGACAGGGGCGGCGAGCACTGAAGCTTTCTTT. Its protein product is CAISRTGAASTEAFF.

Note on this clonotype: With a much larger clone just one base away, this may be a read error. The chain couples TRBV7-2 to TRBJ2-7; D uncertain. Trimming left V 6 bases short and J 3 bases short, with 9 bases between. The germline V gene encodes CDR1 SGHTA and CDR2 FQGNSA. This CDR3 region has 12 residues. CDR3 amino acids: CASSRPGYEQYV. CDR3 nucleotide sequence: TGTGCCAGCAGTCGACCGGGCTACGAGCAGTACGTC.

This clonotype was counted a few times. The CDR3 is CASRTTDNYGYTF. CDR3 bases: TGTGCCAGCAGGACGACAGATAATTATGGCTACACCTTC. The chain carries TRBV12-3 or TRBV12-4 and TRBJ1-2; the D gene is possibly TRBD1 (5 bases). This CDR3 has 13 residues. V lost 6 bases and J lost 5, with 13 bases in between.

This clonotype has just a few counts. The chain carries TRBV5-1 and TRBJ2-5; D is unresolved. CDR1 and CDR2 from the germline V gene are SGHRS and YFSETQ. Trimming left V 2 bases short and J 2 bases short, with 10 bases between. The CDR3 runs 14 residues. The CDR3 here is CASSFGQPQETQYF. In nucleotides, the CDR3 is TGCGCCAGCAGCTTTGGGCAACCGCAAGAGACCCAGTACTTC.

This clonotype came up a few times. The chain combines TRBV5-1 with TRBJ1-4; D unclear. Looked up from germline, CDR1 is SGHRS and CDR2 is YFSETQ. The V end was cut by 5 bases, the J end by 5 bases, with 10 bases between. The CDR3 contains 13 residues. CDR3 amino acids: CASRTDGNEKLFF. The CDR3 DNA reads TGCGCCAGCAGAACGGACGGGAATGAAAAACTGTTTTTT.

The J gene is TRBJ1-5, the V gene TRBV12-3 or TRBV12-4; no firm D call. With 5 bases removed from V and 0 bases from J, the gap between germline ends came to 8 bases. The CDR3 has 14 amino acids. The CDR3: CASSQLYSNQPQHF. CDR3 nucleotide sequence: TGTGCCAGCAGTCAGTTATATAGCAATCAGCCCCAGCATTTT.

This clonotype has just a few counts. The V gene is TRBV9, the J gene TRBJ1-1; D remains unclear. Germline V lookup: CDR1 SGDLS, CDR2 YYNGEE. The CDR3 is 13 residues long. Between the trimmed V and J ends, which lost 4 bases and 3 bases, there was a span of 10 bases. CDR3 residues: CASSFRSDTEAFF. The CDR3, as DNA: TGTGCCAGCAGCTTCAGAAGCGACACTGAAGCTTTCTTT.

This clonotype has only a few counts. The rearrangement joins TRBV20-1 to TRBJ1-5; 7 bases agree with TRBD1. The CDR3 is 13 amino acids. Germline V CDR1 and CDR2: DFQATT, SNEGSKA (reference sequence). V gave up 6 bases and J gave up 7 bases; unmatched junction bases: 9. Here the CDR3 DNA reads TGCAGTGCGACGAGGGGGCAGGAACAGCCCCAGCATTTT. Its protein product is CSATRGQEQPQHF.

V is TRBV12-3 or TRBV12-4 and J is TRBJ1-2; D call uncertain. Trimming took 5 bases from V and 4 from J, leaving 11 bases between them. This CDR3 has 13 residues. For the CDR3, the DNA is TGTGCCAGCAGTCGAATGGGAGGCTATGGCTACACCTTC. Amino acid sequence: CASSRMGGYGYTF.

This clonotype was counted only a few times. The CDR3 protein is CASSTALMDTQYF. CDR3 sequence (DNA): TGTGCCAGCAGCACCGCCTTAATGGATACGCAGTATTTT. The chain couples TRBV7-3 to TRBJ2-3; D unclear. In germline, CDR1 is SGHTA, CDR2 FQGTGA. CDR3 length: 13 amino acids. V dropped 5 bases and J dropped 6 bases, with 12 bases sitting between them. Filled out from reference TRBV7-3 and TRBJ2-3, the complete variable domain reads GAGVSQTPSNKVTEKGKYVELRCDPISGHTALYWYRQSLGQGPEFLIYFQGTGAADDSGLPNDRFFAVRPEGSVSTLKIQRTERGDSAVYLCASSTALMDTQYFGPGTRLTVL.

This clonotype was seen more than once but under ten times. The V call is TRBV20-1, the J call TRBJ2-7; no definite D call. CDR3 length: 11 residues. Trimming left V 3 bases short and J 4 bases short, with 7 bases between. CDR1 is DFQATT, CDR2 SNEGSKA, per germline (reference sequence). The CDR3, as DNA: TGCAGTGCTAGTGGTGGTTACGAGCAGTACGTC. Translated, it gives CSASGGYEQYV.

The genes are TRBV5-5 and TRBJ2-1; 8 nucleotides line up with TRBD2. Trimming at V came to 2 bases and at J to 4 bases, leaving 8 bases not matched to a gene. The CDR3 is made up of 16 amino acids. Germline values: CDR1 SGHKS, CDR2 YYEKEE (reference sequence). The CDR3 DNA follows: TGTGCCAGCAGCTTAACAATTGCGGGGGGTTACAATGAGCAGTTCTTC. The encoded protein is CASSLTIAGGYNEQFF.

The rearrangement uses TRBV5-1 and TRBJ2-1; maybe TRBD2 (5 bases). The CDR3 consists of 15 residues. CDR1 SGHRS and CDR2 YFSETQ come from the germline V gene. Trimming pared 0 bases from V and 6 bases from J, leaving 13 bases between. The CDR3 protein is CASSLATGRGNEQFF. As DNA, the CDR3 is TGCGCCAGCAGCTTGGCCACGGGCCGGGGCAATGAGCAGTTCTTC. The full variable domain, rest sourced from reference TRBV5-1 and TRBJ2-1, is KAGVTQTPRYLIKTRGQQVTLSCSPISGHRSVSWYQQTPGQGLQFLFEYFSETQRNKGNFPGRFSGRQFSNSRSEMNVSTLELGDSALYLCASSLATGRGNEQFFGPGTRLTVL.

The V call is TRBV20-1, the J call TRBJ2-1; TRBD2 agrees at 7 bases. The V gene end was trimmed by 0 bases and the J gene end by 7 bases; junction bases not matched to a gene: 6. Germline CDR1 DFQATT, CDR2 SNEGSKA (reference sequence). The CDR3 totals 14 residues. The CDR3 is CSARDTGGGNEQFF. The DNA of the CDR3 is TGCAGTGCTAGAGATACTGGCGGGGGAAATGAGCAGTTCTTC.

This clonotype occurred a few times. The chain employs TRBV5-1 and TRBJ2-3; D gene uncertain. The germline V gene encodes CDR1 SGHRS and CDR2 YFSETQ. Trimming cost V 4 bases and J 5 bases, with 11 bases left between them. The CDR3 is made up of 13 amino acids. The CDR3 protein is CASSGQLGDTQYF. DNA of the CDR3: TGCGCCAGCAGCGGCCAGTTGGGAGATACGCAGTATTTT.

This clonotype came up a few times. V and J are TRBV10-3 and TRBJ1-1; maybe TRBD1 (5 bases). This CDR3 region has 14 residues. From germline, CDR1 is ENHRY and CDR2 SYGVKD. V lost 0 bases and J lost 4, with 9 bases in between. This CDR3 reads CAISESGRTTEAFF. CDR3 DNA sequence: TGTGCCATCAGTGAGTCGGGACGGACCACTGAAGCTTTCTTT.